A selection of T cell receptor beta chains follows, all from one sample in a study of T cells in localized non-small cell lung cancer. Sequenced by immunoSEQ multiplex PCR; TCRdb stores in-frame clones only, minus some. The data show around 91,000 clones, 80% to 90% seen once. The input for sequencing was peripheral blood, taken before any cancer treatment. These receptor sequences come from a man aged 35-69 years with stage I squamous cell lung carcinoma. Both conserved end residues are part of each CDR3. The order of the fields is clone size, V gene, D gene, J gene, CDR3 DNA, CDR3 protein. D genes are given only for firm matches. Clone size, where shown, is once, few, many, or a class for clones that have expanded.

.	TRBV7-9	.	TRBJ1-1	TGTGCCAGCAGCTTAGAGCAGGGATCGACTGAAGCTTTCTTT	CASSLEQGSTEAFF
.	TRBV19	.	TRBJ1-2	TGTGCCAGTAGTATCAGTGACTATGGCTACACCTTC	CASSISDYGYTF
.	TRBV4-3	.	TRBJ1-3	TGCGCCAGCAGCCAAGCCCGGGGGAGCTACTCCACCATATATTTT	CASSQARGSYSTIYF
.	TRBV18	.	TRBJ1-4	TGTGCCAGCTCACCGACGTTGACAGGAAACGCTTACCGAAGAGAAAAACTGTTTTTT	CASSPTLTGNAYRREKLFF
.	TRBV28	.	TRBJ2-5	TGTGCCAGCACCCCCGGGGGTCGCGAGACCCAGTACTTC	CASTPGGRETQYF
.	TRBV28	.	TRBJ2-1	TGTGCCAGCAGTTTGGGGACGAAGTTCTTC	CASSLGTKFF
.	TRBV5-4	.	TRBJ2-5	TGTGCCAGCAGCTTGGACAGGGAGACCCAGTACTTC	CASSLDRETQYF
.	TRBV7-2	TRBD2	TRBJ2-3	TGTGCCAGCAGCCGGGAGGTCCGTAGCACAGATACGCAGTATTTT	CASSREVRSTDTQYF
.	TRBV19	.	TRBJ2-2	TGTGCCAGTACCAAAGTGGGGGGCTTAGCCGGGGAGCTGTTTTTT	CASTKVGGLAGELFF
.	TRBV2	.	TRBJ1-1	TGTGCCAGCAGTCCACAGGGTGGGGGTTCTGAAGCTTTCTTT	CASSPQGGGSEAFF
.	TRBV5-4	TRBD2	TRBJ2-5	TGTGCCAGCAGCTTGAAATCGGGGGGGAAAGAGACCCAGTACTTC	CASSLKSGGKETQYF
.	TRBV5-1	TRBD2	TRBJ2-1	TGCGCCAGCAGCCCGCTGACTAGCGGGGGGCTCAATGAGCAGTTCTTC	CASSPLTSGGLNEQFF
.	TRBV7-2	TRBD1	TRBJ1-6	TGTGCCAGCAGCTTAGTACGGGACAGCTCCTATAATTCACCCCTCCACTTT	CASSLVRDSSYNSPLHF
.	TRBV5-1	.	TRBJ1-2	TGCGCCAGCAGGGCGGCCAACTATGGCTACACCTTC	CASRAANYGYTF
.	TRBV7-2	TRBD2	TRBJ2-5	TGTGCCAGCAGCCTAGCGGGGGGACAGACCCAGTACTTC	CASSLAGGQTQYF
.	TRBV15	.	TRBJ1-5	TGTGCCACCAGCAGAGGGAGGTGGACAGAGAATCAGCCCCAGCATTTT	CATSRGRWTENQPQHF
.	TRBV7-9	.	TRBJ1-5	TGTGCCAGCAGCCCCTCGGGGAATCAGCCCCAGCATTTT	CASSPSGNQPQHF
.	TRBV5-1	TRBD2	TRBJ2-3	TGCGCCAGCAGCCCCGGGCTGGTAGCGGGGTACACAGATACGCAGTATTTT	CASSPGLVAGYTDTQYF
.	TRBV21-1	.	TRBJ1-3	TGTGCCAGCACCACCACCGTTGAGTTCAAATCTGGAAACACCATATATTTT	CASTTTVEFKSGNTIYF
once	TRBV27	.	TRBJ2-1	TGTGCCAGCAGCGCCGCTCAGTGGTCCTACAATGAGCAGTTCTTC	CASSAAQWSYNEQFF
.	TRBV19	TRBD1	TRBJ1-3	TGTGCCAGTAGTCGTAATGGACAGGGGTCTGGAAACACCATATATTTT	CASSRNGQGSGNTIYF
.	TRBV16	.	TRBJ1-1	TGTGCCAGCAGCGGGTCAGTACGGAACACTGAAGCTTTCTTT	CASSGSVRNTEAFF
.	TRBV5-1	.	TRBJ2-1	TGCGCCAGCAGCTTGGGGGACTACAATGAGCAGTTCTTC	CASSLGDYNEQFF
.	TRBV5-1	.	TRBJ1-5	TGCGCCAGCAGCTTGGCCCCAGGGTCGGAACAGCCCCAGCATTTT	CASSLAPGSEQPQHF
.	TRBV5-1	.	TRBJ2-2	TGCGCCAGCAGCTTGGAGGTGGGGGGCCGAAACGGGGAGCTGTTTTTT	CASSLEVGGRNGELFF
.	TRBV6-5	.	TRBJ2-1	TGTGCCAGCAGTTACTCGAGGCAGGGTAAGAACAATGAGCAGTTCTTC	CASSYSRQGKNNEQFF
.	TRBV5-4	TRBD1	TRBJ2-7	TGTGCCAGCAGCTCGGGGACCGGACAGGGTGACTCCTACGAGCAGTACTTC	CASSSGTGQGDSYEQYF
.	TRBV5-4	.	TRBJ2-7	TGTGCCAGCAGGTTACGGGGGGCCAAGTACGAGCAGTACTTC	CASRLRGAKYEQYF
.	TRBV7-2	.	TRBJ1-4	TGTGCCAGCAGCTTAGCAGGGGCGGCTAATGAAAAACTGTTTTTT	CASSLAGAANEKLFF
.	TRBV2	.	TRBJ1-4	TGTGCCAGCAGTCTTGCGGAAAAACTGTTTTTT	CASSLAEKLFF
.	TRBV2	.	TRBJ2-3	TGTGCCAGCAGGTATATTGGAGATACGCAGTATTTT	CASRYIGDTQYF
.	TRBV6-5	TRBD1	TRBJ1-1	TGTGCCAGCAGCCTCACGACAGGGACAATTACGTTT	CASSLTTGTITF
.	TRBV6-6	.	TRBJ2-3	TGTGCCAGCAGTAAGGGGGGACTTCCCAGCTCAGATACGCAGTATTTT	CASSKGGLPSSDTQYF
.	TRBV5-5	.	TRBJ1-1	TGTGCCAGCAGCTTGGGCGGGAACACTGAAGCTTTCTTT	CASSLGGNTEAFF
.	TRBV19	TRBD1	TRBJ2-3	TGTGCCAGTAGTGTGGGACAGGGAAGGTCCAGCACAGATACGCAGTATTTT	CASSVGQGRSSTDTQYF
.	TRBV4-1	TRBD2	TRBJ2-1	TGCGCCAGCAGCAGCTACGGGGGGGCCTGGAGTGAGCAGTTCTTC	CASSSYGGAWSEQFF
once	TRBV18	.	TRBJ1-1	TGTGCCAGCTCACCACCGGGGAGCACTGAAGCTTTCTTT	CASSPPGSTEAFF
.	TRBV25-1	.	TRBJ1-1	TGTGCCAGCAGTGAATACAGCAGGTCAGGGTCTGAAGCTTTCTTT	CASSEYSRSGSEAFF
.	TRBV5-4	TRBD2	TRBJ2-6	TGTGCCAGCAGCTTGGCCGGGGGGACCAACGTCCTGACTTTC	CASSLAGGTNVLTF
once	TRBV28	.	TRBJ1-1	TGTGCCAGCATCCGATCCGTGGGTAGGGGCACTGAAGCTTTCTTT	CASIRSVGRGTEAFF
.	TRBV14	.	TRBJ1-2	TGTGCCAGCAGCACGTTCTTCGGCTATGGCTACACCTTC	CASSTFFGYGYTF
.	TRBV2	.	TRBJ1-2	TGTGCCAGCGACAGAGATAACTATGGCTACACCTTC	CASDRDNYGYTF
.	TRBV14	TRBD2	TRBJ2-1	TGTGCCAGCAGCCAGTTAGCGGGGGGCTACAATGAGCAGTTCTTC	CASSQLAGGYNEQFF
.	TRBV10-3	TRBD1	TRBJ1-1	TGTGCCATCAGAAAGGGGGCGAACACTGAAGCTTTCTTT	CAIRKGANTEAFF
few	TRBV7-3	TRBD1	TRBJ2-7	TGTGCCAGCAGCCTGGGACAGGGAGGAACCTACGAGCAGTACTTC	CASSLGQGGTYEQYF
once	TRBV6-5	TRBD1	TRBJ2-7	TGTGCCAGCAGTAGGGACAGGGCCTTCGAGCAGTACTTC	CASSRDRAFEQYF
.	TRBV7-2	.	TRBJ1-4	TGTGCCAGCAGCTTGGGGAAGTGGTCCTCTCGTGAAAAACTGTTTTTT	CASSLGKWSSREKLFF
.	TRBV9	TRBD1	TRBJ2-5	TGTGCCAGCAGTGGGGACAGGGGGCAGGGAGAGACCCAGTACTTC	CASSGDRGQGETQYF
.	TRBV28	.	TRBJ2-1	TGTGCCACCCGACAGGACACCTACAATGAGCAGTTCTTC	CATRQDTYNEQFF
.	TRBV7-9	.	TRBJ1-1	TGTGCCAGCAGCCTAATATTGGCGGGGAACACTGAAGCTTTCTTT	CASSLILAGNTEAFF
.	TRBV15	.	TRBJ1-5	TGTGCCACCAGCAGAGCTTATAGCAATCAGCCCCAGCATTTT	CATSRAYSNQPQHF
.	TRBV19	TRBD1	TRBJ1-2	TGTGCCAGTAGACCACAGGGGTATGGCTACACCTTC	CASRPQGYGYTF
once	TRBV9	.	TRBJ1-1	TGTGCCAGCAGCGTAGTGGAGATTCCGACTGAAGCTTTCTTT	CASSVVEIPTEAFF
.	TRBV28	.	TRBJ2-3	TGTGCCAGCAGTTTACCCCAGCGTACGCAGTATTTT	CASSLPQRTQYF
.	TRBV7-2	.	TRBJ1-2	TGTGCCAGCAGCTTACGTAGGGACCCAACAGGGTTGAATGGCTACACCTTC	CASSLRRDPTGLNGYTF
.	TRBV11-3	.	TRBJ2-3	TGTGCCAGCAGCCTGACGACCAAGGGGGATACGCAGTATTTT	CASSLTTKGDTQYF
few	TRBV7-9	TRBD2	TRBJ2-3	TGTGCCAGCAGCTCCGGGGGGGCGGCAGATACGCAGTATTTT	CASSSGGAADTQYF
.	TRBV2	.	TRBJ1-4	TGTGCCAGCAGTCAGGTTGGAACAACTAATGAAAAACTGTTTTTT	CASSQVGTTNEKLFF
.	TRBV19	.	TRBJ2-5	TGTGCCAGTAGTCAAGATGGGATTTCGACCCAGTACTTC	CASSQDGISTQYF